This entry lists 17 T cell receptor beta chains sequenced from one sample in a study of blood T cell repertoires in COVID-19. Only in-frame clones appear in the TCRdb table, and some are missing; sequencing was by immunoSEQ multiplex PCR. The data show about 75,000 clones, with 88% seen just once and around 20% held by the top ten. Sequencing was carried out using peripheral blood. These receptor sequences come from a human donor in a cohort sampled during active COVID-19.

The rearrangement uses TRBV11-2 and TRBJ1-4; D might be TRBD1 (5 bases). Looked up from germline, CDR1 is SGHAT and CDR2 is FQNNGV. Between the trimmed V and J ends, which lost 2 bases and 4 bases, there was a span of 14 bases. CDR3 size: 16 residues. DNA for the CDR3: TGTGCCAGCAGCTTAAATCTGGGGGGAAGTAATGAAAAACTGTTTTTT. Protein sequence: CASSLNLGGSNEKLFF.

The chain has TRBV29-1 and TRBJ2-7; weak D call: TRBD1 (6 bases). The germline gives CDR1 SQVTM, CDR2 ANQGSEA. V was trimmed by 6 bases and J by 3 bases, leaving 21 bases between them. The CDR3 is 15 residues long. The CDR3 DNA sequence: TGCAGCGTCGCGGACAGACGGCGTTTGTACTACGAGCAGTACTTC. Amino acids: CSVADRRRLYYEQYF.

The chain links TRBV5-1 to TRBJ1-1, with D unresolved. V was trimmed by 0 bases and J by 4 bases, leaving 7 bases between them. From germline, CDR1 is SGHRS and CDR2 YFSETQ. The CDR3 covers 13 residues. The CDR3 DNA is TGCGCCAGCAGCTTGGCGGTCCTCACTGAAGCTTTCTTT. This translates into CASSLAVLTEAFF.

This chain joins TRBV6-5 and TRBJ1-2, with 7 nucleotides matching TRBD1. After removal of 0 bases from V and 2 bases from J, the junction contained 6 bases not matched to a gene. This CDR3 has 16 residues. Per germline, CDR1 MNHEY and CDR2 SVGAGI. The CDR3 sequence is CASSYSKGAPNYGYTF. The CDR3 DNA is TGTGCCAGCAGTTACTCGAAGGGGGCACCGAACTATGGCTACACCTTC.

The chain couples TRBV19 to TRBJ2-1; D remains ambiguous. The germline gives CDR1 LNHDA, CDR2 SQIVND (reference sequence). This CDR3 has 15 residues. The V gene lost 3 bases and the J gene lost 0 bases, with 9 bases spanning the gap. Written as DNA, the CDR3 is TGTGCCAGTAGTATTCAGGTCGTCTCCTACAATGAGCAGTTCTTC. This sequence encodes CASSIQVVSYNEQFF.

V and J are TRBV5-5 and TRBJ1-5; possibly TRBD1 for D (6 bases). Trimming removed 2 bases at V and 0 bases at J, with 9 bases between. The CDR3 consists of 15 residues. Germline V gives CDR1 SGHKS, CDR2 YYEKEE (reference sequence). In nucleotides, the CDR3 is TGTGCCAGCAGCTTACAGGGAAGTAGCAATCAGCCCCAGCATTTT. Encoded protein: CASSLQGSSNQPQHF.

This rearrangement joins TRBV19 to TRBJ1-3; D not certain. CDR3 length: 15 residues. Looked up from germline, CDR1 is LNHDA and CDR2 is SQIVND (reference sequence). Trimming cost V 11 bases and J 0 bases, with 17 bases left between them. This chain's CDR3 is CASAPDRGSGNTIYF. The CDR3 DNA is TGTGCCTCGGCCCCCGACCGAGGCTCTGGAAACACCATATATTTT.

V usage is TRBV10-3 and J usage is TRBJ2-5, with 7 bases identical to TRBD2. With V trimmed by 4 bases and J by 5 bases, 4 bases remained unmatched. Germline V CDR1 and CDR2: ENHRY, SYGVKD. This CDR3 is 13 amino acids long. The CDR3 here is CAISGGGSETQYF. The CDR3 DNA follows: TGTGCCATCAGTGGGGGAGGGTCGGAGACCCAGTACTTC.

This clone was seen only once. Here the CDR3 DNA reads TGTGCCAGCAGGGAGACTAGCGGCGGCTCGGAGACCCAGTACTTC. This translates into CASRETSGGSETQYF. The chain couples TRBV6-5 to TRBJ2-5; 9 bases are a match to TRBD2. This CDR3 comprises 15 residues. V shed 6 bases, J shed 5 bases, and the junction held 10 bases outside the gene matches. Germline values: CDR1 MNHEY, CDR2 SVGAGI.

V usage is TRBV6-1 and J usage is TRBJ2-3, with 7 bases lining up with TRBD2. The CDR3 is 16 amino acids. Germline V CDR1 and CDR2: MNHNS, SASEGT. Trimming cost V 3 bases and J 1 base; bases outside gene matches: 7. For the CDR3, the DNA is TGTGCCAGCAGTGAGGCGGTTCTAGCGGGCACAGATACGCAGTATTTT. This gives the protein CASSEAVLAGTDTQYF.

The chain has TRBV7-9 and TRBJ1-1, with 9 bases that match TRBD1. V gave up 5 bases and J gave up 4 bases; unmatched junction bases: 11. The germline V gene has CDR1 SEHNR and CDR2 FQNEAQ (reference sequence). This CDR3 contains 16 residues. The CDR3 DNA sequence: TGTGCCAGCAGCACCCGGACAGGGGCTACTTCCACTGAAGCTTTCTTT. This translates into CASSTRTGATSTEAFF.

V usage is TRBV6-6 and J usage is TRBJ2-5; TRBD2 is a possible D gene (6 bases). Deletions cut 7 bases from V and 5 bases from J, with 20 bases between. Germline loops: CDR1 MNHNY, CDR2 SVGAGI (reference sequence). The CDR3 spans 15 residues. In nucleotides, the CDR3 is TGTGCCAGCACTGGGGCAGGGAGGACATCGGAGACCCAGTACTTC. This codes for CASTGAGRTSETQYF.

J is TRBJ2-3 and V is TRBV7-2, with TRBD1 as a possible D gene (5 bases). Germline CDR1 SGHTA, CDR2 FQGNSA. The CDR3 totals 15 residues. V was trimmed by 5 bases and J by 2 bases, leaving 14 bases between them. DNA of the CDR3: TGTGCCAGCAGCGACCGACAGAGATACACAGATACGCAGTATTTT. As protein: CASSDRQRYTDTQYF.

The genes are TRBV6-2 or TRBV6-3 and TRBJ2-5; TRBD2 matches 8 bases. Germline trimming cut 2 bases from V and 8 bases from J; bases unmatched to any gene: 19. CDR1 is MNHEY, CDR2 SVGEGT, per germline. The CDR3 contains 18 residues. The CDR3 nucleotides are TGTGCCAGCAGTTACGGATCCTCTCGGGGGGGAACTTTGTTTACCCAGTACTTC. Translating it yields CASSYGSSRGGTLFTQYF.

The chain links TRBV18 to TRBJ2-5, with D perhaps TRBD1 (6 bases). The CDR3 is 14 amino acids. Germline lookup yields CDR1 KGHSH and CDR2 LQKENI. Trimming pared 3 bases from V and 2 bases from J, leaving 10 bases between. Here the CDR3 reads CASSPDSKQETQYF. The CDR3 DNA reads TGTGCCAGCTCACCGGACAGCAAGCAAGAGACCCAGTACTTC.

The CDR3, as DNA: TGTGCCTGGACCCAGGGCGGCGGCAACGGAAACACCATATATTTT. Its translation is CAWTQGGGNGNTIYF. This chain links TRBV30 with TRBJ1-3; TRBD1 is a possible D gene (5 bases). The V gene's germline CDR1 is GTSNPN and CDR2 SVGIG (reference sequence). The CDR3 is 15 residues long. Trimming took 4 bases from V and 4 from J, leaving 17 bases between them.

The chain combines TRBV5-1 with TRBJ2-5, with 7 bases lining up with TRBD1. The CDR3 contains 18 residues. V was clipped by 2 bases and J by 2 bases; unmatched bases: 15. The germline CDR1 and CDR2 sequences are SGHRS and YFSETQ. CDR3: CASSLGQAARRLQETQYF. CDR3 DNA: TGCGCCAGCAGCTTAGGACAGGCGGCCCGTAGACTTCAAGAGACCCAGTACTTC.